The T cell receptor delta chain under discussion was sequenced for a study of γδ T cells in repeated Plasmodium falciparum infection. Across the whole study: Over roughly 600 days, donors received four mosquito-bite P. falciparum NF54 infections.

Study-wide points: Over time and infection, Vgamma9/Vdelta2+ repertoires remained highly stable and polyclonal.

TCRdb reanalysed the multiplex PCR reads with CATT. The sample includes tens of thousands of delta-chain clones, approximately 0.92% of them seen just once. Bulk repertoires came from Vgamma9/Vdelta2+ or Vdelta2-negative gammadelta T cells flow-sorted from PBMC. Germline lookup yields CDR1 GEAIGNYY and CDR2 EKD. The CDR3 spans 24 residues. This clone showed up just a few times. Antigen: not known. A read error is likely here: a far larger clone is one base away. Other DNA sequences of this sample code for an identical CDR3. This clonotype was obtained from a pool of human donors (malaria-infected and uninfected, not separated). The V gene is TRDV2, the J gene TRDJ3; tentatively, D is TRDD3 (6 bases). The specimen sequenced was gamma-delta T cells from blood. Here the CDR3 reads CACDPGFPKRFKDTITWDTRQMFF. CDR3 nucleotide sequence: TGCGCCTGTGACCCCGGGTTCCCTAAGCGGTTTAAGGATACTATCACCTGGGACACCCGACAGATGTTTTTC.